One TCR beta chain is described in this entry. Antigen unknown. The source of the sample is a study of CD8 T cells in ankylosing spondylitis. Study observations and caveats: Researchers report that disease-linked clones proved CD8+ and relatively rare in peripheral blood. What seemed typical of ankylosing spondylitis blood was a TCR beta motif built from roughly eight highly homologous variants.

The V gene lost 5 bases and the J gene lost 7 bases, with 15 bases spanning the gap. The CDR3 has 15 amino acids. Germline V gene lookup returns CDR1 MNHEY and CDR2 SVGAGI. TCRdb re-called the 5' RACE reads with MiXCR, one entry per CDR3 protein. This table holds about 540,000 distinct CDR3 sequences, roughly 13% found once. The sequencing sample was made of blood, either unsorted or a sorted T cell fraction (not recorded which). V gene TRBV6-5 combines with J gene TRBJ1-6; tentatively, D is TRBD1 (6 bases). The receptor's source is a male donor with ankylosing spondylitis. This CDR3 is CASSLRTARNSPLHF. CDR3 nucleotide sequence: TGTGCCAGCAGTCTACGGACAGCTAGAAATTCACCCCTCCACTTT.